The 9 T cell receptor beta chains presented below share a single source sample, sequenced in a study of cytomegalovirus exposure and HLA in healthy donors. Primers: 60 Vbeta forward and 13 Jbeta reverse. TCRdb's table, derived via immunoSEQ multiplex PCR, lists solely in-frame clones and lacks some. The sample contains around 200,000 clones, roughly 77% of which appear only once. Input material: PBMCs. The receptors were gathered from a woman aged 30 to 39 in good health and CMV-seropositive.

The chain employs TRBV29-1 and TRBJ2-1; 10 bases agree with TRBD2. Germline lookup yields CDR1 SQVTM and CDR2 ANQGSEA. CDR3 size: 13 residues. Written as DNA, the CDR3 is TGCAGTCATCGGGCTAGCGGGAGTAATGAGCAGTTCTTC. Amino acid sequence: CSHRASGSNEQFF.

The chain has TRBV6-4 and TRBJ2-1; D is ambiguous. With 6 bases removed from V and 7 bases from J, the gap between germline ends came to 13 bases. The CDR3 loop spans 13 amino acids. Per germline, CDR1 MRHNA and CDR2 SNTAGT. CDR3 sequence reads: CASSDSRLNEQFF. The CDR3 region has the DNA TGTGCCAGCAGCGATAGCCGTTTGAATGAGCAGTTCTTC.

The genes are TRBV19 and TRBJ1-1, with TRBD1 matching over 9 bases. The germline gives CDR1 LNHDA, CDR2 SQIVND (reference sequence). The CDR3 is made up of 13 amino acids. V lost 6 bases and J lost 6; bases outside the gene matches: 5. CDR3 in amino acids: CASRRGQGAEAFF. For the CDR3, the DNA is TGTGCCAGTAGGCGGGGACAGGGCGCTGAAGCTTTCTTT.

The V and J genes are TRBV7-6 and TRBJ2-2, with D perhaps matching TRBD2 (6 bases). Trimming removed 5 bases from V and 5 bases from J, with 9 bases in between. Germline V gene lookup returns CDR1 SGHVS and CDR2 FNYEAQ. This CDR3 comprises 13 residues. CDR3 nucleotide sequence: TGTGCCAGCAGCGAAGGGAGGACCGGGGAGCTGTTTTTT. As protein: CASSEGRTGELFF.

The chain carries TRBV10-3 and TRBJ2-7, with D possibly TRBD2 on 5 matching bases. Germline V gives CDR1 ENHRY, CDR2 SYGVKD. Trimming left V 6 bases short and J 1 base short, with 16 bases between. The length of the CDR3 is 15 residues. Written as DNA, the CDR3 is TGTGCCATCAGCGGGGAGCAGGCGGTTTCCTACGAGCAGTACTTC. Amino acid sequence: CAISGEQAVSYEQYF.

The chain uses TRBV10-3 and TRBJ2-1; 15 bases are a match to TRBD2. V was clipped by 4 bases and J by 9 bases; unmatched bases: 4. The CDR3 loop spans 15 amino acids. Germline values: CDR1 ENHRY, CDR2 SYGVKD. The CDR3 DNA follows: TGTGCCATCAGTGGGACTAGCGGGAGGGTAGGTGAGCAGTTCTTC. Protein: CAISGTSGRVGEQFF.

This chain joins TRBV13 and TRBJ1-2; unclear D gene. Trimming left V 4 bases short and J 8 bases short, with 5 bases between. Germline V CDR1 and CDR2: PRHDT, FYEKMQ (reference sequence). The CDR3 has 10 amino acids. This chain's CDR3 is CASSSLGYTF. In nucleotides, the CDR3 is TGTGCCAGCAGCTCCCTAGGCTACACCTTC.

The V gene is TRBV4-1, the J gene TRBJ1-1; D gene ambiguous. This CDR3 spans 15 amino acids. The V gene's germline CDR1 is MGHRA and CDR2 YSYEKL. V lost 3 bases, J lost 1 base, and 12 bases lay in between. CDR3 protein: CASSHRRGENTEAFF. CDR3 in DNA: TGCGCCAGCAGCCATAGAAGAGGAGAGAACACTGAAGCTTTCTTT.

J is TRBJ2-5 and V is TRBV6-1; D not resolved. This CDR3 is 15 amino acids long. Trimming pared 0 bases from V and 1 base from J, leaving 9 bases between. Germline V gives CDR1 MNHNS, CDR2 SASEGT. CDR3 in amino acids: CASSEATAGQETQYF. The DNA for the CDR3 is TGTGCCAGCAGTGAAGCCACCGCAGGCCAAGAGACCCAGTACTTC.